These 31 T cell receptor beta chains originate from one sample sequenced in a study of T cell repertoires in cytomegalovirus infection. Their antigens are not known. TCRdb re-analysed the reads in MiXCR, keeping a single row per CDR3 protein. The repertoire has about 900,000 distinct CDR3 sequences, roughly 30% of them found once; the top ten carry roughly 13%. This material consisted of cultured CD8+ T cells from PBMCs, taken from culture after CMV antigen stimulation. Source of these receptors: a human donor in good health (CMV status not recorded). Some clones in this sample may be carry-over from other donors' samples.

This CDR3 reads CASGLGVAAEAFF. The CDR3 DNA is TGTGCTAGTGGTTTAGGGGTTGCCGCTGAAGCTTTCTTT. The chain has TRBV12-5 and TRBJ1-1; perhaps TRBD1 as D (5 bases). V was pared by 3 bases and J by 6 bases, with 11 bases between. The CDR3 has 13 residues. CDR1 is LGHNT, CDR2 FRNRAP, per germline. Full variable domain (missing parts from reference TRBV12-5 and TRBJ1-1): DARVTQTPRHKVTEMGQEVTMRCQPILGHNTVFWYRQTMMQGLELLAYFRNRAPLDDSGMPKDRFSAEMPDATLATLKIQPSEPRDSAVYFCASGLGVAAEAFFGQGTRLTVV.

The chain has TRBV12-3 or TRBV12-4 and TRBJ1-4; the match to TRBD1 covers 10 bases. The CDR3 runs to 12 residues. CDR3 amino acids: CATGTGDEKLFF. The CDR3 bases are TGTGCTACCGGGACAGGGGATGAAAAACTGTTTTTT.

Details on this clonotype: This may be a read error: a much more frequent sequence differs by one nucleotide. The chain has TRBV12-3 or TRBV12-4 and TRBJ2-1; perhaps TRBD2 as D (6 bases). The CDR3 covers 13 residues. Written as DNA, the CDR3 is TGTGTCAGCTGCCGGGGGAACTACAATGAGCAGTTCTTC. It specifies CVSCRGNYNEQFF.

V and J are TRBV4-1 and TRBJ1-1, with 7 bases aligning to TRBD1. J lost 4 bases, V lost 0 bases, and 5 bases had no gene match. The CDR3 covers 15 residues. CDR1 MGHRA and CDR2 YSYEKL come from the germline V gene. The CDR3 nucleotides read TGCGCCAGCAGCCAAGATCACAGGGGAGGCACTGAAGCTTTCTTT. Its protein product is CASSQDHRGGTEAFF.

V usage is TRBV19 and J usage is TRBJ2-1; D may be TRBD1 (6 bases). Per germline, CDR1 LNHDA and CDR2 SQIVND (reference sequence). This CDR3 is built from 13 residues. V was cut by 5 bases and J by 6 bases, with 11 bases left in between. The CDR3 nucleotides read TGTGCCAGTAGTTCAGGACAGATCAATGAGCAGTTCTTC. It codes for CASSSGQINEQFF.

The chain links TRBV2 to TRBJ2-7, with D perhaps assigned TRBD1 or TRBD2 (5 bases each). This CDR3 contains 10 residues. The V gene's germline CDR1 is SNHLY and CDR2 FYNNEI. The CDR3 reads CASRGRRMDV. The CDR3 DNA is TGTGCCAGCAGGGGACGGCGGATGGACGTC.

The rearrangement uses TRBV6-1 and TRBJ1-6, with 8 bases that match TRBD1. Germline CDR1 is MNHNS and CDR2 is SASEGT. The V gene end was trimmed by 5 bases and the J gene end by 4 bases; junction bases not matched to a gene: 10. The CDR3 consists of 17 residues. The CDR3 DNA reads as TGTGCCAGCAGTTTGGACAGGGCCGGGGGGTATAATTCACCCCTCCACTTT. This encodes CASSLDRAGGYNSPLHF.

In its sample, this clonotype was seen a few times. The chain joins TRBV28 to TRBJ2-3; D remains unclear. Germline V gene sequence: CDR1 MDHEN, CDR2 SYDVKM. The V end was cut by 2 bases, the J end by 0 bases, with 12 bases between. This CDR3 contains 16 residues. DNA for the CDR3: TGTGCCAGCAGTTTAAGGACCTTCCCTAGCACAGATACGCAGTATTTT. This gives the protein CASSLRTFPSTDTQYF.

In its sample, this clonotype was seen a few times. V usage is TRBV6-5 and J usage is TRBJ2-7; D may be TRBD2 (5 bases). Trimming removed 7 bases from V and 0 bases from J, with 16 bases in between. Germline V CDR1 and CDR2: MNHEY, SVGAGI. This CDR3 region has 15 residues. The CDR3 loop is CASKTTSGSSYEQYF. The CDR3 DNA follows: TGTGCCAGCAAGACGACATCGGGGAGCTCCTACGAGCAGTACTTC.

The table lists this clonotype with a few counts. The gene calls are TRBV12-3 or TRBV12-4 and TRBJ2-5, with D perhaps TRBD1 or TRBD2 (6 bases each). The V end was cut by 3 bases, the J end by 5 bases, with 13 bases between. The CDR3 covers 14 residues. The CDR3 protein is CASSLDGGWETQYF. CDR3 in DNA: TGTGCCAGCAGTTTGGACGGGGGCTGGGAGACCCAGTACTTC.

The V and J genes are TRBV4-1 and TRBJ1-1; no reliable D call. CDR3 length equals 13 residues. Germline V gives CDR1 MGHRA, CDR2 YSYEKL. V dropped 5 bases and J dropped 3 bases, with 10 bases sitting between them. CDR3 residues: CASSSTGHTEAFF. In DNA, the CDR3 is TGCGCCAGCAGCTCTACGGGCCACACTGAAGCTTTCTTT.

The chain is built from TRBV4-1 and TRBJ2-1, with D uncertain. Trimming removed 6 bases at V and 3 bases at J, with 15 bases between. Germline V gives CDR1 MGHRA, CDR2 YSYEKL. The CDR3 consists of 15 residues. In DNA form, the CDR3 reads TGCGCCAGCAGGGCCCTTGGACGAGGCTACAATGAGCAGTTCTTC. Amino acids: CASRALGRGYNEQFF.

The CDR3 is CAITTGPFTDTQYF. In DNA form, the CDR3 reads TGTGCCATCACTACGGGACCTTTCACAGATACGCAGTATTTT. The chain has TRBV10-3 and TRBJ2-3; D possibly uses TRBD1 or TRBD2 (5 bases each). The ends were cut back, 7 bases at V and 2 bases at J, with 13 bases in the middle. From germline, CDR1 is ENHRY and CDR2 SYGVKD. This CDR3 spans 14 amino acids.

This clonotype was observed at least ten times. The genes are TRBV11-2 and TRBJ1-2, with 7 bases that match TRBD1. Losses at the gene ends were 5 bases for V and 4 bases for J; bases not matched to a gene: 10. From germline, CDR1 is SGHAT and CDR2 FQNNGV. The CDR3 is 15 residues long. The CDR3 nucleotides are TGTGCCAGCAGCCCACGGACAGGCCTGCTCTATGGCTACACCTTC. This codes for CASSPRTGLLYGYTF.

This clonotype was observed at least ten times. The genes are TRBV7-9 and TRBJ1-4; TRBD1 might be the D (5 bases). The CDR3 extends over 14 amino acids. V was clipped by 2 bases and J by 3 bases, with 7 bases between them. Germline lookup yields CDR1 SEHNR and CDR2 FQNEAQ (reference sequence). CDR3 protein: CASSLQGPNEKLFF. In DNA, the CDR3 is TGTGCCAGCAGCTTACAGGGCCCTAATGAAAAACTGTTTTTT.

This clonotype was found a few times. The chain carries TRBV19 and TRBJ2-1; 9 bases are a match to TRBD2. The CDR3 is made up of 16 amino acids. Trimming took 4 bases from V and 4 from J; bases not matched to a gene: 8. Germline loops: CDR1 LNHDA, CDR2 SQIVND (reference sequence). The CDR3 coding sequence is TGTGCCAGTAGTAGTCTGAGTAGCGGGGGTTACAATGAGCAGTTCTTC. It yields the protein CASSSLSSGGYNEQFF.

The chain joins TRBV6-1 to TRBJ2-7; D is uncertain. The germline V gene encodes CDR1 MNHNS and CDR2 SASEGT. This CDR3 spans 13 amino acids. CDR3 protein: CALSYWFSHEQYV. The CDR3 bases are TGTGCCCTCTCCTACTGGTTCTCCCACGAGCAGTACGTC.

The chain recombines TRBV9 with TRBJ2-3, with no clear D. The germline V gene has CDR1 SGDLS and CDR2 YYNGEE. The CDR3 sequence is 16 residues long. Deletions cut 4 bases from V and 0 bases from J, with 15 bases between. CDR3 sequence: CASSKFLAASTDTQYF. The CDR3 coding sequence is TGTGCCAGCAGCAAATTCTTAGCAGCTAGCACAGATACGCAGTATTTT.

The J gene is TRBJ2-7, the V gene TRBV12-3 or TRBV12-4; D is unclear. This CDR3 region has 13 residues. The V end was cut by 5 bases, the J end by 2 bases, with 10 bases between. CDR3 DNA: TGTGCCAGCAGTCACAGACCCACCTACGAGCAGTACGTC. Its protein is CASSHRPTYEQYV.

This clonotype has ten or more counts. This chain links TRBV7-8 with TRBJ2-3; D possibly corresponds to TRBD1 (5 bases). V lost 4 bases to trimming and J lost 0 bases, with 11 bases between them. CDR3 length: 15 residues. From germline, CDR1 is SGHVS and CDR2 FQNEAQ. This chain's CDR3 is CASSSADSSTDTQYF. Here the CDR3 DNA reads TGTGCCAGCAGCTCTGCAGACAGTAGCACAGATACGCAGTATTTT.

J is TRBJ1-4 and V is TRBV6-5; D unresolved. The CDR3 length is 16 residues. V dropped 0 bases and J dropped 0 bases, with 8 bases sitting between them. Germline V lookup: CDR1 MNHEY, CDR2 SVGAGI. This chain's CDR3 is CASSYSELATNEKLFF. The CDR3 DNA is TGTGCCAGCAGTTACTCGGAGCTTGCAACTAATGAAAAACTGTTTTTT.

The sample holds a few counts of this clonotype. V gene TRBV14 combines with J gene TRBJ1-1; 10 bases line up with TRBD1. Per the germline V gene, CDR1 is SGHDN and CDR2 is FVKESK. This CDR3 is built from 19 residues. Germline trimming cut 3 bases from V and 0 bases from J; bases unmatched to any gene: 13. This CDR3 reads CASSHLPGQGRKMNTEAFF. CDR3 bases: TGTGCCAGCAGCCACCTCCCGGGACAGGGGAGAAAGATGAACACTGAAGCTTTCTTT. Supplemented by reference TRBV14 and TRBJ1-1, the full variable domain reads EAGVTQFPSHSVIEKGQTVTLRCDPISGHDNLYWYRRVMGKEIKFLLHFVKESKQDESGMPNNRFLAERTGGTYSTLKVQPAELEDSGVYFCASSHLPGQGRKMNTEAFFGQGTRLTVV.

This clonotype was found a few times. This chain uses TRBV12-3 or TRBV12-4 with TRBJ1-2; 7 bases are shared with TRBD1. The CDR3 is 16 amino acids. V shed 5 bases, J shed 7 bases, and the junction held 16 bases outside the gene matches. The CDR3 loop is CASSPWGQPGVSGYTF. In DNA, the CDR3 is TGTGCCAGCAGTCCCTGGGGACAGCCAGGAGTGAGTGGCTACACCTTC.

The V call is TRBV7-2, the J call TRBJ1-6; D possibly corresponds to TRBD1 (6 bases). The CDR3 runs 15 residues. Trimming took 4 bases from V and 8 from J, leaving 15 bases between them. Germline V gene lookup returns CDR1 SGHTA and CDR2 FQGNSA. This CDR3 is CASSYIATGHSPLHF. CDR3 sequence (DNA): TGTGCCAGCAGCTACATCGCGACAGGACATTCACCCCTCCACTTT.

The chain couples TRBV9 to TRBJ2-4; D is tentatively TRBD1 or TRBD2 (6 bases each). The germline gives CDR1 SGDLS, CDR2 YYNGEE. CDR3 length: 15 residues. The V and J ends lost 0 bases and 8 bases respectively, with 15 bases between them. The CDR3, as DNA: TGTGCCAGCAGCGTAGGGGGGGCAGTCGGGGACATTCAGTACTTC. It encodes CASSVGGAVGDIQYF.

This clonotype was seen a few times. This sequence joins TRBV7-2 and TRBJ2-5; no clear D. V was pared by 3 bases and J by 5 bases, with 10 bases between. Germline loops: CDR1 SGHTA, CDR2 FQGNSA. The CDR3 has 13 amino acids. The CDR3 protein is CASSFPSEETQYF. CDR3 coding DNA: TGTGCCAGCAGCTTTCCCTCGGAGGAGACCCAGTACTTC.

The chain's CDR3 is CAISESGAKDFLGNEQFF. CDR3 nucleotides: TGTGCCATCAGTGAGTCAGGGGCGAAGGACTTTTTAGGCAATGAGCAGTTCTTC. The chain recombines TRBV10-3 with TRBJ2-1, with D perhaps matching TRBD1 or TRBD2 (5 bases each). The V end lost 0 bases, the J end lost 6 bases, and 21 bases lay between the germline ends. In germline, CDR1 is ENHRY, CDR2 SYGVKD. The CDR3 consists of 18 residues.

The rearrangement links TRBV18 to TRBJ2-1; D unresolved. V was clipped by 4 bases and J by 0 bases, with 10 bases between them. The CDR3 contains 15 residues. Germline CDR1 reads KGHSH; CDR2 reads LQKENI. CDR3 sequence reads: CASSRPDLSYNEQFF. The CDR3 bases are TGTGCCAGCTCACGTCCGGACCTCTCCTACAATGAGCAGTTCTTC.

V usage is TRBV7-6 and J usage is TRBJ1-5; possible D gene TRBD1, 6 bases. Germline V gives CDR1 SGHVS, CDR2 FNYEAQ. V was pared by 5 bases and J by 0 bases, with 23 bases between. The CDR3 covers 19 residues. CDR3 sequence: CASSISPGHGTYSNQPQHF. CDR3 sequence (DNA): TGTGCCAGCAGCATCTCTCCGGGACACGGAACCTATAGCAATCAGCCCCAGCATTTT.

This clonotype was counted only a few times. The gene calls are TRBV28 and TRBJ2-7; no reliable D call. Trimming pared 6 bases from V and 4 bases from J, leaving 7 bases between. The CDR3 loop spans 11 amino acids. Looked up from germline, CDR1 is MDHEN and CDR2 is SYDVKM. The CDR3 protein is CASSKKYEQYV. The CDR3 nucleotides read TGTGCCAGCAGCAAGAAATACGAGCAGTACGTC.

The DNA for the CDR3 is TGTGCCAGCAAACCCTCCCGGGGGGGCGCAGATACGCAGTATTTT. Encoded protein: CASKPSRGGADTQYF. The rearrangement joins TRBV2 to TRBJ2-3; 8 bases map to TRBD2. This CDR3 contains 15 residues. The junction had 10 bases not matched to a gene; V was cut back by 7 bases and J by 4 bases. CDR1 SNHLY and CDR2 FYNNEI come from the germline V gene.